The source of this T cell receptor beta chain is a study of blood T cell repertoires in COVID-19. Study information: Samples of COVID-19 (acute and convalescent) were obtained from the United States, Italy and Spain. Sources were T cells, B-cell-depleted T cells, or PBMCs; the material itself was cDNA or gDNA.

Original processing notes: From reference gene primer amplification, estimates of nucleated cell counts were derived. TCRdb's copy holds only in-frame clones and misses some; the assay was immunoSEQ multiplex PCR. For V, J and clone size, that table is used; D and trimming come from the DNA. The table includes roughly 120,000 clones, roughly 72% detected once. The germline V gene has CDR1 SGHRS and CDR2 YFSETQ. The CDR3 covers 15 residues. Deletions cut 0 bases from V and 4 bases from J, with 12 bases between. During active infection, Seattle patients enrolled and were then monitored through disease. This clone was seen only once.

The sequencing sample was made of peripheral blood. This sequence was found in a man aged 80 or over with COVID-19, enrolled during active disease. The chain is built from TRBV5-1 and TRBJ2-3, with a possible D match to TRBD1 (5 bases). CDR3 sequence: CASSLAAGQPDTQYF. The CDR3 DNA sequence: TGCGCCAGCAGCTTGGCGGCAGGGCAGCCAGATACGCAGTATTTT.